Below are 26 T cell receptor beta chains sequenced from a single sample in a study of blood T cells in healthy people across ages. PCR was performed a second time for roughly 7 to 11 cycles using a sample-barcoded 5' primer and a J-beta primer mix. In TCRdb, the 5' RACE reads were re-called with MiXCR into one record per CDR3 protein. The sample shows 2 million or so distinct CDR3 sequences, about 50% of them seen only once. Sequenced input: blood. Source of these receptors: a middle-aged woman in good health.

In its sample, this clonotype was seen a few times. In nucleotides, the CDR3 is TGTGCCAGCAGGGGTTTTGTGGAGACCCAGTACTTC. Translated: CASRGFVETQYF. This chain joins TRBV12-3 or TRBV12-4 and TRBJ2-5; D gene unclear. The CDR3 length is 12 residues. V lost 6 bases, J lost 5 bases, and 10 bases lay in between.

For the CDR3, the DNA is TGTGCCAGCAGTTACCTCACAGGGGCCTTATATGGCTACACCTTC. Translating it yields CASSYLTGALYGYTF. The genes are TRBV6-5 and TRBJ1-2, with 7 bases matching TRBD1. V was pared by 2 bases and J by 5 bases, with 8 bases of the junction left unmatched. This CDR3 has 15 residues. Germline V gene sequence: CDR1 MNHEY, CDR2 SVGAGI.

The chain uses TRBV28 and TRBJ2-3, with D possibly matching TRBD1 (6 bases). Deletions cut 6 bases from V and 0 bases from J, with 13 bases between. CDR1 and CDR2 from the germline V gene are MDHEN and SYDVKM. The CDR3 covers 15 residues. The CDR3 sequence: CASRLGGPSTDTQYF. The CDR3, as DNA: TGTGCCAGCAGGCTAGGGGGACCTAGCACAGATACGCAGTATTTT. Based on the CDR3 plus reference TRBV28 and TRBJ2-3, the full variable domain is DVKVTQSSRYLVKRTGEKVFLECVQDMDHENMFWYRQDPGLGLRLIYFSYDVKMKEKGDIPEGYSVSREKKERFSLILESASTNQTSMYLCASRLGGPSTDTQYFGPGTRLTVL.

This chain connects TRBV10-3 to TRBJ1-5, with TRBD1 matching 7 bases. The CDR3 is 15 residues long. The J segment lost 2 bases and the V segment lost 5 bases, leaving 6 bases of the junction unmatched. The germline V gene encodes CDR1 ENHRY and CDR2 SYGVKD. CDR3 coding DNA: TGTGCCATCAGTTCACAGGGGATCGGCAATCAGCCCCAGCATTTT. This codes for CAISSQGIGNQPQHF.

V and J are TRBV29-1 and TRBJ2-7; 13 bases are shared with TRBD2. This CDR3 has 15 amino acids. Germline CDR1 SQVTM, CDR2 ANQGSEA. The CDR3 here is CGGDPGLAGSSAQYF. In DNA form, the CDR3 reads TGCGGCGGCGACCCGGGACTAGCGGGATCAAGTGCCCAGTACTTC.

Notes on this clonotype: This may be a read error, as it is one base from a much larger clone. The V gene is TRBV6-6, the J gene TRBJ2-5; TRBD1 is a possible D gene (5 bases). In germline, CDR1 is MNHNY, CDR2 SVGAGI (reference sequence). The CDR3 totals 14 residues. CDR3 coding DNA: TGTGCCAGCAGTGACTCAAGATGGGGCTCAACCCAGTACTTC. Its translation is CASSDSRWGSTQYF.

The V and J genes are TRBV4-2 and TRBJ2-4; D perhaps matches TRBD2 (6 bases). The CDR3 sequence is 17 residues long. Deletions cut 4 bases from V and 2 bases from J, with 18 bases between. Germline CDR1 is LGHNA and CDR2 is YNFKEQ. The CDR3 region has the DNA TGTGCCAGCAGCCGGACATTAGCGGAAACATCCAAAAACATTCAGTACTTC. It is translated as CASSRTLAETSKNIQYF.

This rearrangement joins TRBV12-3 or TRBV12-4 to TRBJ2-3, with D unresolved. The CDR3 totals 15 residues. V was cut by 2 bases and J by 0 bases, with 9 bases left in between. CDR3 region: CASSLRAESTDTQYF. In DNA, the CDR3 is TGTGCCAGCAGTTTAAGGGCAGAGAGCACAGATACGCAGTATTTT.

This clonotype was detected only a few times. The rearrangement joins TRBV10-3 to TRBJ2-5; 10 nucleotides agree with TRBD1. The germline gives CDR1 ENHRY, CDR2 SYGVKD. This CDR3 region has 15 residues. The J segment lost 4 bases and the V segment lost 2 bases, leaving 4 bases of the junction unmatched. The CDR3 loop reads CAISEEDRGGETQYF. CDR3 coding DNA: TGTGCCATCAGTGAGGAGGACAGGGGGGGAGAGACCCAGTACTTC.

In this sample, this clonotype turned up a few times. The chain has TRBV5-6 and TRBJ2-1; 8 nucleotides align to TRBD2. The CDR3 is 15 amino acids. V dropped 4 bases and J dropped 8; count of bases not matched to a gene: 11. Germline V gene data show CDR1 as SGHDT and CDR2 as YYEEEE. The CDR3: CASSVTSAGGDEQFF. CDR3 in DNA: TGTGCCAGCAGCGTGACTAGCGCCGGCGGCGATGAGCAGTTCTTC. The variable domain in full, with the rest retrieved from reference TRBV5-6 and TRBJ2-1, is DAGVTQSPTHLIKTRGQQVTLRCSPKSGHDTVSWYQQALGQGPQFIFQYYEEEERQRGNFPDRFSGHQFPNYSSELNVNALLLGDSALYLCASSVTSAGGDEQFFGPGTRLTVL.

The V gene is TRBV20-1, the J gene TRBJ2-5; TRBD1 agrees at 7 bases. Germline loops: CDR1 DFQATT, CDR2 SNEGSKA (reference sequence). With 2 bases clipped from V and 4 bases from J, the junction kept 10 bases outside the gene matches. The CDR3 runs to 15 residues. This CDR3 is CSARSGQDGRETQYF. CDR3 nucleotides: TGCAGTGCTAGATCTGGACAGGACGGTAGAGAGACCCAGTACTTC.

A few counts support this clonotype. This chain uses TRBV20-1 with TRBJ2-3, with TRBD2 matching over 7 bases. Germline loops: CDR1 DFQATT, CDR2 SNEGSKA (reference sequence). The ends lost 6 bases at V and 3 bases at J; junction bases unmatched: 9. This CDR3 region has 14 residues. CDR3 protein: CSAHGLEVTDTQYF. The DNA for the CDR3 is TGCAGTGCCCATGGACTAGAAGTAACAGATACGCAGTATTTT.

Only a few counts were recorded for this clonotype. The chain links TRBV15 to TRBJ2-3, with TRBD2 as a possible D gene (5 bases). The CDR3 extends over 14 amino acids. Germline V lookup: CDR1 LNHNV, CDR2 YYDKDF (reference sequence). V was clipped by 0 bases and J by 4 bases, with 8 bases between them. The CDR3 spells CATSRDFGADTQYF. In nucleotides, the CDR3 is TGTGCCACCAGCAGAGACTTCGGGGCAGATACGCAGTATTTT.

This clonotype has ten or more counts. V gene TRBV29-1 combines with J gene TRBJ2-7, with D possibly being TRBD1 (5 bases). V dropped 4 bases and J dropped 0 bases, with 7 bases sitting between them. Germline V gene data show CDR1 as SQVTM and CDR2 as ANQGSEA. The CDR3 consists of 12 residues. CDR3 region: CSVGTSSYEQYF. In DNA, the CDR3 is TGCAGCGTTGGGACAAGCTCCTACGAGCAGTACTTC.

The chain uses TRBV7-8 and TRBJ1-5, with D possibly matching TRBD1 (5 bases). CDR3 size: 18 residues. CDR1 and CDR2 (germline): SGHVS, FQNEAQ. V was trimmed by 5 bases and J by 4 bases, leaving 24 bases between them. The CDR3 nucleotides are TGTGCCAGCAGCCCCCTGGGAGGGGACCCAGGGCCTAATCAGCCCCAGCATTTT. Translation gives CASSPLGGDPGPNQPQHF.

This clonotype was counted only a few times. The V gene is TRBV27, the J gene TRBJ2-4; either TRBD1 or TRBD2 may fit D (5 bases each). The end of the DNA fits TRBJ2-5 better, so the J call may be wrong. The CDR3 consists of 16 residues. The germline CDR1 and CDR2 sequences are MNHEY and SMNVEV (reference sequence). The CDR3 sequence is CASRQLGKGEKETQYF. DNA for the CDR3: TGTGCCAGCAGACAACTAGGGAAAGGGGAGAAGGAGACCCAGTACTTC.

The chain uses TRBV12-3 or TRBV12-4 and TRBJ2-3; D is unresolved. The CDR3 extends over 14 amino acids. V was clipped by 6 bases and J by 4 bases, with 14 bases between them. CDR3 in amino acids: CASSPLLSADTQYF. CDR3 nucleotides: TGTGCCAGCAGCCCCCTGCTAAGCGCAGATACGCAGTATTTT.

Regarding this clonotype: At one end, the junction sequence differs from germline, possibly due to a read error. This chain connects TRBV7-3 to TRBJ2-3; 10 bases agree with TRBD1. The CDR3 loop spans 15 amino acids. Germline values: CDR1 SGHTA, CDR2 FQGTGA. CDR3: CASSQGQGNTDTRYF. In DNA form, the CDR3 reads TGTGCCAGCAGCCAGGGACAGGGGAACACAGATACGCGGTATTTT.

The chain couples TRBV19 to TRBJ2-7; D gene uncertain. CDR3 length: 13 residues. Germline V lookup: CDR1 LNHDA, CDR2 SQIVND (reference sequence). The ends were cut back, 5 bases at V and 5 bases at J, with 13 bases in the middle. The CDR3 coding sequence is TGTGCCAGTAGTCTAAGTTCTTCCCACGAGCAGTACTTC. Its protein is CASSLSSSHEQYF. Together with reference TRBV19 and TRBJ2-7, the CDR3 gives the full variable domain: DGGITQSPKYLFRKEGQNVTLSCEQNLNHDAMYWYRQDPGQGLRLIYYSQIVNDFQKGDIAEGYSVSREKKESFPLTVTSAQKNPTAFYLCASSLSSSHEQYFGPGTRLTVT.

The chain joins TRBV5-1 to TRBJ2-1; D may match TRBD1 or TRBD2 (5 bases each). Germline CDR1 and CDR2: SGHRS and YFSETQ. The CDR3 spans 16 residues. Between the trimmed V and J ends, which lost 5 bases and 7 bases, there was a span of 22 bases. CDR3 coding DNA: TGCGCCAGCAGGTATAACCGGGACGCCGGAGGAAATGAGCAGTTCTTC. Amino acids: CASRYNRDAGGNEQFF.

The J gene is TRBJ2-5, the V gene TRBV20-1; TRBD2 agrees at 12 bases. Germline V gene lookup returns CDR1 DFQATT and CDR2 SNEGSKA (reference sequence). The CDR3 runs to 16 residues. The trim removed 6 bases at V and 3 bases at J, leaving 11 bases unmatched. This CDR3 is CSAPDPSGGAKETQYF. The CDR3 bases are TGCAGTGCCCCTGACCCTAGCGGGGGGGCCAAAGAGACCCAGTACTTC.

This sequence joins TRBV15 and TRBJ2-7, with D possibly TRBD2 on 7 matching bases. The J call may be mistaken, given a closer DNA end match to TRBJ2-5. CDR1 is LNHNV, CDR2 YYDKDF, per germline (reference sequence). The CDR3 is 15 residues long. The DNA of the CDR3 is TGTGCCACCAGCAGAGTGGGGAGGGGGGAGGAGACCCAGTACTTC. Translation: CATSRVGRGEETQYF.

This chain uses TRBV28 with TRBJ1-1; D might be TRBD1 (6 bases). Germline V lookup: CDR1 MDHEN, CDR2 SYDVKM. This CDR3 contains 15 residues. The ends were cut back, 4 bases at V and 3 bases at J, with 15 bases in the middle. The CDR3, as DNA: TGTGCCAGCAGTTCGACGGGGAGGGGGGACACTGAAGCTTTCTTT. Protein: CASSSTGRGDTEAFF.

V usage is TRBV5-1 and J usage is TRBJ2-1; D perhaps matches TRBD1 (5 bases). Trimming removed 0 bases at V and 8 bases at J, with 12 bases between. This CDR3 has 14 residues. Germline values: CDR1 SGHRS, CDR2 YFSETQ. The CDR3 DNA sequence: TGCGCCAGCAGCTTGGGCAGGGATTACGATGAGCAGTTCTTC. As protein: CASSLGRDYDEQFF. Full variable domain (outside the CDR3, taken from reference TRBV5-1 and TRBJ2-1): KAGVTQTPRYLIKTRGQQVTLSCSPISGHRSVSWYQQTPGQGLQFLFEYFSETQRNKGNFPGRFSGRQFSNSRSEMNVSTLELGDSALYLCASSLGRDYDEQFFGPGTRLTVL.

The V call is TRBV7-9, the J call TRBJ2-1; tentative D call: TRBD2 (6 bases). This CDR3 is built from 15 residues. Germline V lookup: CDR1 SEHNR, CDR2 FQNEAQ (reference sequence). V dropped 1 base and J dropped 7 bases, with 14 bases sitting between them. The chain's CDR3 is CASSLVEGIWNEQFF. The CDR3 DNA follows: TGTGCCAGCAGCTTAGTGGAGGGGATTTGGAATGAGCAGTTCTTC.

This clonotype was recorded a few times. V is TRBV6-5 and J is TRBJ1-6; 9 bases match TRBD1. CDR3 length: 17 residues. Per germline, CDR1 MNHEY and CDR2 SVGAGI. V shed 4 bases and J 7 bases; nucleotides not matched to a gene: 11. This CDR3 reads CASSSPTFGTGNSPLHF. The CDR3 DNA reads as TGTGCCAGCAGTTCCCCGACATTCGGGACAGGGAATTCACCCCTCCACTTT.